The subject of this entry is one T cell receptor (beta chain). As yet, its antigen is unknown. A read error may produce the germline difference seen at one junction end. This specimen comes from a study of metastatic and nonmetastatic thyroid tumors. Looking at the study overall: Patients with malignant and benign thyroid disease provided blood and tumor or nodule tissue, whose repertoires were compared.

Whole-study findings and limits: The reported finding was significantly higher TCR beta diversity in malignant thyroid tumors relative to benign nodules, in blood and tumor.

CDR3 length equals 14 residues. Germline V gives CDR1 SEHNR, CDR2 FQNEAQ (reference sequence). Authors' processing steps: CDR3 was compared across clinicopathological groups, and the resulting differences were used to build a distant-metastasis classifier for papillary thyroid cancer. With MiXCR, TCRdb reprocessed the PCR reads. Here the V and J calls rest on TCRdb's processing, not on the authors' analysis. The table lists fewer than 20,000 clones, approximately 20% of them singletons, with about a sixth in the top ten. Prior to thyroid surgery, none of the patients had received any treatment. The rearrangement links TRBV7-9 to TRBJ2-7, with D possibly matching TRBD1 (6 bases). Sequencing was performed on tumor tissue. This TCR derives from a female donor with papillary thyroid cancer or a benign thyroid nodule (not recorded which). Some clones in this sample may be carry-over from other donors' samples. CDR3 sequence: CARSLGRGSYEQYF. The CDR3 DNA reads TGCGCCAGAAGCTTAGGAAGGGGGTCCTACGAGCAGTACTTC.